This record concerns one T cell receptor beta chain sequence. It has no known antigen specificity. Nothing much larger sits one base from this clone, and base qualities are not available. The data were taken from a study of T cells in localized non-small cell lung cancer (dated by TCRdb to about 2020). Describing the broader study: The study examined T cell repertoires in 236 patients with early-stage NSCLC and compared tumors with uninvolved tumor-adjacent lungs. The mean age of the NSCLC patients was about 64 years, with 120 to 150 men and around 110 women. The cohort consisted of roughly 240 treatment-naive NSCLC patients whose localized lung tumors had been resected.

At diagnosis, tumor, uninvolved tumor-adjacent lung and peripheral blood were collected and then preserved as a mix of FFPE and fresh-frozen material. For TCR repertoire profiling, the blood samples were analyzed as peripheral blood mononuclear cells. The full study reports these points: Because multi-region sequencing of the tumors was not done, intratumor heterogeneity could not be ruled out. A median of roughly 56 of the top 100 tumor clones were detected in paired uninvolved adjacent lung, and approximately 28 of these tumor clones were also found among the top 100 clones of the paired uninvolved adjacent lung. Higher T cell density in blood was associated with longer overall survival, whereas higher clonality in adjacent lung was associated with shorter survival. Uninvolved tumor-adjacent lung showed the highest T cell clonality, higher than tumor, which suggests more focused antigenic responses in the adjacent lung. Because of the exploratory design, TCR variables were selected using unadjusted p-values without false-discovery rate correction.

CDR1 and CDR2 were assigned from the germline V gene as SGDLS and YYNGEE. V and J are truncated by 3 bases and 5 bases respectively, leaving an intervening sequence of 8 bases. The CDR3 sequence holds 13 residues, the cysteine and phenylalanine included. Only the CDR3 portion is preserved as DNA: 39 bases, with reading frame beginning at the first base. TCR beta CDR3 regions were sequenced from DNA using the immunoSEQ Assay. The authors' analysis ran thus. T cell density was computed as TCR beta template counts normalized to usable DNA estimated by amplifying housekeeping genes. Using the preseqR package, richness was estimated by extrapolating to 120,000 templates for tissue samples and 400,000 templates for PBMC samples. Clonality was defined by subtracting Pielou's evenness from one. To identify tissue-enriched TCRs, differential abundance testing was run on productive amino-acid clonotypes with a minimum total count of 5 and an alpha of 0.1. The Jaccard Index and the Morisita Overlap Index were used to quantify repertoire overlap between compartments. GLIPH clustered TCR beta CDR3s with public tetramer-defined viral CDR3s; viral motifs required at least three viral sequences plus V-gene enrichment. Drawn from immuneACCESS, this table holds only the in-frame rearrangements with V and J called that TCRdb kept. Clones are partly lost; checked studies trace under half to an unresolved V gene and leave the rest unexplained. For V, J and clone size, that table is used; D and trimming come from the DNA. This sample lists around 67,000 clones; roughly 90% were detected once. 1.5% to 2% of the sample belongs to the ten largest clones.

The source is a woman aged 35 to 70 with stage I lung adenocarcinoma. Rearrangement joined TRBV9 to TRBJ1-4, with no reliable assignment of the D segment. The material was peripheral blood, obtained before any cancer treatment. CDR3 reads: CASSARSNEKLFF. The DNA sequence is given as TGTGCCAGCAGCGCGAGATCGAATGAAAAACTGTTTTTT.